This TCR beta chain was recovered during a study of T cell responses to AZD1222 COVID-19 vaccine. This clone was observed a few times. Generated by immunoSEQ multiplex PCR, the TCRdb table keeps only in-frame clones and is missing some. The sample includes over 95,000 clones, about nine tenths seen only once; the top ten take roughly 15%. The sequencing here drew on peripheral blood, taken 28 days after the second AZD1222 dose. This TCR derives from an adult who received the AZD1222 COVID-19 vaccine.

CDR3 DNA: TGTGCCAGCAGTTTAACTCTAGCGAGCTCCTACAATGAGCAGTTCTTC. Translating gives CASSLTLASSYNEQFF. V usage is TRBV28 and J usage is TRBJ2-1; D possibly corresponds to TRBD2 (6 bases). CDR1 is MDHEN and CDR2 is SYDVKM in the germline V gene. The CDR3 runs to 16 residues. V was shortened by 2 bases and J by 0 bases, with 11 bases between the two germline ends. The full variable domain, completed using reference TRBV28 and TRBJ2-1, is DVKVTQSSRYLVKRTGEKVFLECVQDMDHENMFWYRQDPGLGLRLIYFSYDVKMKEKGDIPEGYSVSREKKERFSLILESASTNQTSMYLCASSLTLASSYNEQFFGPGTRLTVL.